These 8 T cell receptor beta chains came from one sample sequenced in a study of T cell responses to AZD1222 COVID-19 vaccine. Libraries were prepared by immunoSEQ multiplex PCR; TCRdb keeps only in-frame clonotypes and omits some of them. The table records over 150,000 clones, around nine tenths of them present only once. Sample: peripheral blood, taken 28 days after the second AZD1222 dose. Receptor source: an adult who received the AZD1222 COVID-19 vaccine.

The J gene is TRBJ2-4, the V gene TRBV19, with a possible D match to TRBD2 (7 bases). The CDR3 has 17 amino acids. Per the germline V gene, CDR1 is LNHDA and CDR2 is SQIVND (reference sequence). V lost 6 bases, J lost 2 bases, and 20 bases lay in between. CDR3 loop: CASSVWAGARSKNIQYF. Written as DNA, the CDR3 is TGTGCCAGTAGCGTTTGGGCGGGGGCCCGGTCCAAAAACATTCAGTACTTC.

The chain has TRBV25-1 and TRBJ1-2; 7 bases are shared with TRBD1. Germline lookup yields CDR1 MGHDK and CDR2 SYGVNS. This CDR3 has 17 residues. Trimming cost V 8 bases and J 6 bases; bases outside gene matches: 21. The CDR3 region is CASGPVGTAALSHGYTF. The CDR3 DNA reads TGTGCCAGCGGACCGGTGGGGACAGCGGCCCTTTCTCATGGCTACACCTTC.

The J gene is TRBJ1-1, the V gene TRBV5-1; the D is unclear. Trimming removed 5 bases from V and 7 bases from J, with 12 bases in between. Germline CDR1 SGHRS, CDR2 YFSETQ. CDR3 size: 12 residues. This CDR3 is CASRGEQLEAFF. In nucleotides, the CDR3 is TGCGCCAGCAGAGGAGAGCAGCTTGAAGCTTTCTTT.

The chain combines TRBV6-1 with TRBJ1-2; D remains unclear. The CDR3 is made up of 13 amino acids. Trimming cost V 1 base and J 8 bases, with 11 bases left between them. Germline V CDR1 and CDR2: MNHNS, SASEGT. Here the CDR3 DNA reads TGTGCCAGCAGTGAAGGGCTGGGTCGAGGCTACACCTTC. Translating gives CASSEGLGRGYTF.

The chain employs TRBV27 and TRBJ2-3; D is unresolved. Trimming cost V 3 bases and J 10 bases, with 14 bases left between them. CDR1 MNHEY and CDR2 SMNVEV come from the germline V gene (reference sequence). The CDR3 loop spans 13 amino acids. The CDR3 region is CASSLALPSPQYF. CDR3 nucleotide sequence: TGTGCCAGCAGTTTGGCCCTACCTTCTCCGCAGTATTTT.

The chain uses TRBV13 and TRBJ2-3; 9 bases are shared with TRBD1. The CDR3 is 17 residues long. The V gene's germline CDR1 is PRHDT and CDR2 FYEKMQ (reference sequence). J was trimmed by 2 bases and V by 1 base; bases with no gene match: 7. The CDR3 loop is CASSLALGTGLTDTQYF. The CDR3 DNA reads TGTGCCAGCAGCTTAGCCTTGGGGACAGGGCTCACAGATACGCAGTATTTT.

This chain uses TRBV27 with TRBJ1-2, with D unclear. This CDR3 region has 15 residues. Germline V lookup: CDR1 MNHEY, CDR2 SMNVEV (reference sequence). Between the trimmed V and J ends, which lost 0 bases and 6 bases, there was a span of 14 bases. CDR3 in amino acids: CASSLSLGNWDGYTF. The CDR3 DNA reads as TGTGCCAGCAGTTTATCTCTCGGGAATTGGGATGGCTACACCTTC.

V gene TRBV21-1 combines with J gene TRBJ2-7; no check of the table's D call, TRBD2, against the DNA was made. TRBV21-1 is reported as a pseudogene. The CDR3 totals 14 residues. CDR3: CASSPRPGFSEQYF. CDR3 sequence (DNA): TGTGCCAGCAGCCCTAGACCGGGGTTCAGCGAGCAGTACTTC.